Below, one TCR beta chain is given with its context. This specimen includes other DNA sequences encoding the same CDR3. Clones were read by immunoSEQ multiplex PCR, and TCRdb kept only the in-frame ones, dropping some. The sample lists roughly 18,000 clones, 50% to 65% seen once, with approximately 16% in the top ten. As to treatment: randomized to nivolumab then ipilimumab (arm A) or the reverse (arm B). Patients had received no earlier DNA-damaging chemotherapy. The sample belongs to a study of sequential checkpoint blockade in melanoma. Overall study: After both sequences, patients received maintenance nivolumab.

The CDR3 is 14 residues long. Germline lookup yields CDR1 LNHDA and CDR2 SQIVND (reference sequence). Trimming removed 2 bases from V and 5 bases from J, with 12 bases in between. The TCR originated in a human donor with melanoma. The chain couples TRBV19 to TRBJ1-1; weak D call: TRBD1 (6 bases). Sequencing used CD8+ T cells sorted from blood (inferred from file names), obtained from a patient given nivolumab and ipilimumab in sequence. As DNA, the CDR3 is TGTGCCAGTAGTATACTCGGGGGGCGGACTGAAGCTTTCTTT. Its protein product is CASSILGGRTEAFF.